The 27 T cell receptor beta chains in this list originate from one sample, sequenced in a study of cytomegalovirus exposure and HLA in healthy donors. Researchers ran the PCR with 60 Vbeta and 13 Jbeta primers. Using immunoSEQ multiplex PCR, the repertoire was profiled, and TCRdb retains in-frame clones only, with some absent. The repertoire includes roughly 100,000 clones, 65% to 75% of them detected once, and roughly 2.8% sits in the top ten. Input material: PBMCs. The receptors come from a female donor in good health and CMV-seronegative.

In its sample, this clone was seen a few times. The chain links TRBV7-3 to TRBJ2-1; D is uncertain. The germline CDR1 and CDR2 sequences are SGHTA and FQGTGA. V was shortened by 7 bases and J by 10 bases, with 20 bases between the two germline ends. The CDR3 covers 14 residues. DNA of the CDR3: TGTGCCAGCACCATAGCTGGTCGGAAAGGAGAGCAGTTCTTC. This gives the protein CASTIAGRKGEQFF.

The gene calls are TRBV27 and TRBJ2-1, with 13 bases aligning to TRBD2. V shed 4 bases and J 0 bases; nucleotides not matched to a gene: 6. The CDR3 length is 18 residues. CDR1 is MNHEY and CDR2 is SMNVEV in the germline V gene (reference sequence). The chain's CDR3 is CASSSILAGGGSYNEQFF. The CDR3 DNA sequence: TGTGCCAGCAGTTCCATACTAGCGGGAGGGGGCTCCTACAATGAGCAGTTCTTC.

The rearrangement joins TRBV4-1 to TRBJ2-7; TRBD2 might be the D (6 bases). The CDR3 sequence is 14 residues long. Germline-derived CDR1 and CDR2 are MGHRA and YSYEKL. Between the trimmed V and J ends, which lost 4 bases and 3 bases, there was a span of 13 bases. The CDR3 spells CASSPAGSHYEQYF. CDR3 bases: TGCGCCAGCAGCCCGGCCGGGAGCCACTACGAGCAGTACTTC.

This clone was picked up a small number of times. The chain has TRBV7-9 and TRBJ2-2; 10 nucleotides agree with TRBD2. The ends lost 4 bases at V and 5 bases at J; junction bases unmatched: 13. The CDR3 is 18 residues long. The germline CDR1 and CDR2 sequences are SEHNR and FQNEAQ (reference sequence). Here the CDR3 DNA reads TGTGCCAGCAGCTACGGGAGTAGCGGGAGGCGGTGGACCGGGGAGCTGTTTTTT. This translates into CASSYGSSGRRWTGELFF.

The V and J genes are TRBV28 and TRBJ1-5; no definite D call. Trimming took off 6 bases at V and 5 bases at J, with 14 bases between the two ends. CDR1 is MDHEN, CDR2 SYDVKM, per germline. This CDR3 comprises 14 residues. CDR3 protein: CASSQVGGDQPQHF. The CDR3 DNA sequence: TGTGCCAGCAGCCAAGTTGGCGGGGATCAGCCCCAGCATTTT.

The chain is built from TRBV6-5 and TRBJ2-1; 12 nucleotides agree with TRBD1. CDR3 size: 14 residues. Germline V gene sequence: CDR1 MNHEY, CDR2 SVGAGI. V lost 6 bases to trimming and J lost 7 bases; unmatched junction nucleotides: 4. The CDR3 sequence is CASSRGQGANEQFF. The CDR3 DNA follows: TGTGCCAGCAGCCGGGGACAGGGGGCTAATGAGCAGTTCTTC.

This chain links TRBV4-1 with TRBJ1-1; no clear D. Germline lookup yields CDR1 MGHRA and CDR2 YSYEKL. The CDR3 contains 13 residues. Trimming shortened V by 5 bases and J by 4 bases, and 11 bases separated the two germline ends. The DNA of the CDR3 is TGCGCCAGCAGCACAACCAGGTCCACTGAAGCTTTCTTT. It encodes CASSTTRSTEAFF.

This clone is a singleton in its sample. The chain joins TRBV25-1 to TRBJ2-7; a possible D gene is TRBD2 (6 bases). Germline V gene sequence: CDR1 MGHDK, CDR2 SYGVNS. Trimming took 8 bases from V and 3 from J, leaving 20 bases between them. There are 15 residues in the CDR3. CDR3 DNA: TGTGCCAGCTGGGGCCTTAGCGGAGCCCACTACGAGCAGTACTTC. As protein: CASWGLSGAHYEQYF.

This clone was detected only once. The chain uses TRBV6-1 and TRBJ1-2, with TRBD1 matching 9 bases. CDR3 length equals 14 residues. V trimming: 6 bases; J trimming: 7 bases; junction bases outside the gene matches: 9. Germline assignment: CDR1 MNHNS and CDR2 SASEGT. The CDR3 reads CASRDRGPGVGYTF. In DNA, the CDR3 is TGTGCCAGCAGGGACAGGGGACCCGGGGTTGGCTACACCTTC.

This sequence joins TRBV5-5 and TRBJ2-3, with D possibly matching TRBD2 (6 bases). Trimming took 0 bases from V and 2 from J, leaving 13 bases between them. The CDR3 has 16 residues. Germline V gene lookup returns CDR1 SGHKS and CDR2 YYEKEE (reference sequence). The chain's CDR3 is CASSLAGGALTDTQYF. CDR3 nucleotides: TGTGCCAGCAGCTTGGCCGGGGGAGCCCTCACAGATACGCAGTATTTT.

This clone was found a few times. The CDR3 sequence: CASSLTYGGKSSYNEQFF. CDR3 sequence (DNA): TGCGCCAGCAGTCTCACCTACGGCGGGAAGAGCTCCTACAATGAGCAGTTCTTC. This chain connects TRBV5-1 to TRBJ2-1; D possibly corresponds to TRBD2 (6 bases). Germline CDR1 reads SGHRS; CDR2 reads YFSETQ. V shed 5 bases and J shed 0 bases, with 21 bases lying between them. CDR3 size: 18 residues.

The rearrangement uses TRBV27 and TRBJ1-5; D remains unclear. V was shortened by 5 bases and J by 4 bases, with 15 bases between the two germline ends. Germline V CDR1 and CDR2: MNHEY, SMNVEV (reference sequence). The CDR3 runs 15 residues. This CDR3 is CASSIRRGGNQPQHF. CDR3 nucleotide sequence: TGTGCCAGCAGTATACGACGGGGAGGGAATCAGCCCCAGCATTTT.

This chain joins TRBV4-1 and TRBJ1-2; the D gene is possibly TRBD1 (6 bases). Germline CDR1 is MGHRA and CDR2 is YSYEKL. V dropped 1 base and J dropped 6 bases, with 15 bases sitting between them. The CDR3 spans 15 residues. The CDR3 DNA is TGCGCCAGCAGCCAAGTAGCGGGGGCGCACGATGGCTACACCTTC. The encoded protein is CASSQVAGAHDGYTF.

This clone occurred a few times. The chain links TRBV6-5 to TRBJ1-2; D remains unclear. V gave up 5 bases and J gave up 7 bases, with 14 bases separating them. Germline CDR1 MNHEY, CDR2 SVGAGI. The length of the CDR3 is 13 residues. CDR3 sequence reads: CASSGQAVGGYTF. Here the CDR3 DNA reads TGTGCCAGCAGTGGTCAGGCCGTGGGTGGCTACACCTTC.

The chain joins TRBV7-8 to TRBJ1-4; 7 bases agree with TRBD1. Trimming removed 1 base from V and 5 bases from J; junction bases left unmatched: 4. The CDR3 has 15 amino acids. Germline V gives CDR1 SGHVS, CDR2 FQNEAQ. The CDR3, as DNA: TGTGCCAGCAGCTTAGGACAGGGACAAAATGAAAAACTGTTTTTT. Amino acids: CASSLGQGQNEKLFF.

The chain combines TRBV30 with TRBJ2-4, with a possible D match to TRBD1 (6 bases). The germline V gene has CDR1 GTSNPN and CDR2 SVGIG (reference sequence). Trimming took off 1 base at V and 5 bases at J, with 9 bases between the two ends. There are 13 residues in the CDR3. CDR3 protein: CAWSADRQNIQYF. CDR3 bases: TGTGCCTGGAGTGCCGACAGGCAAAACATTCAGTACTTC.

V is TRBV7-8 and J is TRBJ2-7; TRBD2 matches at 8 bases. This CDR3 is built from 14 residues. The ends lost 4 bases at V and 2 bases at J; junction bases unmatched: 4. Germline CDR1 SGHVS, CDR2 FQNEAQ. CDR3 protein: CASSSGGGPYEQYF. Written as DNA, the CDR3 is TGTGCCAGCAGCTCCGGGGGGGGACCCTACGAGCAGTACTTC.

This rearrangement joins TRBV9 to TRBJ1-2, with D possibly matching TRBD1 (5 bases). The CDR3 is made up of 14 amino acids. Germline CDR1 and CDR2: SGDLS and YYNGEE. V lost 7 bases to trimming and J lost 6 bases, with 19 bases between them. The CDR3 spells CASGGRAGTNGYTF. The DNA of the CDR3 is TGTGCCAGCGGGGGAAGGGCGGGAACTAATGGCTACACCTTC.

This clone was found a few times. The V gene is TRBV7-9, the J gene TRBJ2-3, with a tentative D call TRBD1 (6 bases). Germline V gene lookup returns CDR1 SEHNR and CDR2 FQNEAQ (reference sequence). The CDR3 runs 19 residues. V lost 5 bases, J lost 5 bases, and 29 bases lay in between. CDR3 DNA sequence: TGTGCCAGCAGCAATCAGGGGAAGGGGGTACTTCGAGAGGAAGATACGCAGTATTTT. Protein sequence: CASSNQGKGVLREEDTQYF.

This sequence joins TRBV7-2 and TRBJ2-7, with 9 bases that match TRBD1. V was clipped by 5 bases and J by 0 bases; unmatched bases: 5. The CDR3 has 15 amino acids. Per germline, CDR1 SGHTA and CDR2 FQGNSA. For the CDR3, the DNA is TGTGCCAGCAGCCAGGTGACAGGGGGCTCCTACGAGCAGTACTTC. Its translation is CASSQVTGGSYEQYF.

For this clone: One end of the junction varies from germline; a read error may be responsible. The chain couples TRBV6-5 to TRBJ2-2; no definite D call. CDR1 is MNHEY and CDR2 is SVGAGI in the germline V gene. The length of the CDR3 is 12 residues. DNA for the CDR3: TGCGGAGCCGGAAAAAACACCGGGGAGCTGTTTTTT. Translation gives CGAGKNTGELFF.

J is TRBJ2-5 and V is TRBV5-8; D is perhaps TRBD1 (6 bases). The length of the CDR3 is 13 residues. V gave up 7 bases and J gave up 0 bases, with 10 bases separating them. From germline, CDR1 is SGHTS and CDR2 YDEGEE. CDR3 bases: TGTGCCAGCTCCGGACAGTACCAAGAGACCCAGTACTTC. This encodes CASSGQYQETQYF.

This clone was counted a few times. The V call is TRBV30, the J call TRBJ2-1; 13 bases match TRBD2. The CDR3 spans 18 residues. Germline trimming cut 0 bases from V and 0 bases from J; bases unmatched to any gene: 5. Germline-derived CDR1 and CDR2 are GTSNPN and SVGIG (reference sequence). The CDR3 DNA is TGTGCCTGGAGTGTACAGACTAGCGGGAGGAGCTCCTACAATGAGCAGTTCTTC. This gives the protein CAWSVQTSGRSSYNEQFF.

The chain recombines TRBV5-4 with TRBJ2-1, with TRBD2 matching 12 bases. Germline CDR1 and CDR2: SGHNT and YYREEE (reference sequence). The CDR3 sequence is 15 residues long. The trim removed 3 bases at V and 8 bases at J, leaving 6 bases unmatched. CDR3 sequence reads: CASSSSGRAIDEQFF. The CDR3 nucleotides are TGTGCCAGCAGCTCTAGCGGGAGGGCCATCGATGAGCAGTTCTTC.

This chain joins TRBV18 and TRBJ1-2, with TRBD1 identical over 8 bases. Germline assignment: CDR1 KGHSH and CDR2 LQKENI. Germline trimming cut 6 bases from V and 0 bases from J; bases unmatched to any gene: 3. The CDR3 has 14 amino acids. CDR3 nucleotides: TGTGCCAGCTCCTCGGACAGGGCTAACTATGGCTACACCTTC. This sequence encodes CASSSDRANYGYTF.

The chain combines TRBV10-3 with TRBJ1-2; maybe TRBD1 (5 bases). The CDR3 extends over 13 amino acids. Per the germline V gene, CDR1 is ENHRY and CDR2 is SYGVKD. V was trimmed by 3 bases and J by 8 bases, leaving 13 bases between them. The CDR3 coding sequence is TGTGCCATCAGTGACGCCAGGGTTGAAGGCTACACCTTC. It codes for CAISDARVEGYTF.

This chain joins TRBV19 and TRBJ1-5, with TRBD1 matching 8 bases. J gave up 4 bases and V 6 bases, and 5 bases lay outside the gene matches. This CDR3 is built from 14 residues. The germline V gene encodes CDR1 LNHDA and CDR2 SQIVND (reference sequence). CDR3 loop: CASSDTGGNQPQHF. CDR3 DNA: TGTGCCAGTAGCGATACAGGGGGGAATCAGCCCCAGCATTTT. Drawing the rest from reference TRBV19 and TRBJ1-5, the complete variable domain is DGGITQSPKYLFRKEGQNVTLSCEQNLNHDAMYWYRQDPGQGLRLIYYSQIVNDFQKGDIAEGYSVSREKKESFPLTVTSAQKNPTAFYLCASSDTGGNQPQHFGDGTRLSIL.